The 26 T cell receptor beta chains listed next were all sequenced from one sample in a study of T cell responses to AZD1222 COVID-19 vaccine (dated by TCRdb to about 2021). The sample's time point label, decoded: baseline before first vaccination. Receptor libraries were prepared by the immunoSEQ multiplex PCR assay. What TCRdb holds here is the immuneACCESS table cut down to in-frame rearrangements. Part of the clones is not present; checked against another copy, under half of the missing clones reflect an unresolved V gene, and the others are unexplained. The sample table contains about 150,000 clones; only one count was recorded for about 91% of them. The ten largest clones represent about 1.5% of the sample. The sequencing here drew on peripheral blood, taken on day 0 of AZD1222 vaccination. The receptors here all came from an adult in good health.

The chain employs TRBV24-1 and TRBJ2-1; TRBD2 might be the D (6 bases). Per germline, CDR1 KGHDR and CDR2 SFDVKD. The CDR3 length is 18 residues. Between the trimmed V and J ends, which lost 2 bases and 10 bases, there was a span of 26 bases. CDR3 amino acids: CATSDWVTGPGVQSEQFF. CDR3 coding DNA: TGTGCCACCAGTGATTGGGTCACCGGGCCGGGGGTACAAAGCGAGCAGTTCTTC.

The rearrangement links TRBV28 to TRBJ2-1; 7 nucleotides line up with TRBD2. The ends lost 6 bases at V and 2 bases at J; junction bases unmatched: 7. The CDR3 contains 15 residues. CDR1 is MDHEN, CDR2 SYDVKM, per germline. The DNA for the CDR3 is TGTGCCAGCAGCTATACGGGACTACCCTACAATGAGCAGTTCTTC. Translation gives CASSYTGLPYNEQFF.

The rearrangement links TRBV27 to TRBJ1-5, with unresolved D. The CDR3 length is 14 residues. Trimming stripped 2 bases from V and 3 bases from J, with 8 bases between. Germline assignment: CDR1 MNHEY and CDR2 SMNVEV (reference sequence). CDR3 protein: CASSLGGLNQPQHF. CDR3 in DNA: TGTGCCAGCAGTTTAGGAGGGCTCAATCAGCCCCAGCATTTT.

This chain links TRBV5-3 with TRBJ2-1, with D maybe TRBD1 (6 bases). TRBV5-3 is given ORF status, its function remaining uncertain. CDR3 size: 15 residues. V was shortened by 4 bases and J by 6 bases, with 17 bases between the two germline ends. The CDR3 DNA reads TGTGCCAGAAGCCCTACAGGGTACGACGTCAATGAGCAGTTCTTC. Translation: CARSPTGYDVNEQFF.

The table lists this clone with a count of one. V and J are TRBV30 and TRBJ2-7, with TRBD2 identical over 8 bases. In germline, CDR1 is GTSNPN, CDR2 SVGIG (reference sequence). The V segment lost 2 bases and the J segment 7 bases; nucleotides outside the gene matches: 10. The CDR3 is 14 amino acids. The CDR3 region has the DNA TGTGCCTGGAGTTTTATGAGCGGGAGTGGAGAGCAGTACTTC. Translation gives CAWSFMSGSGEQYF.

The CDR3 DNA reads as TGTGCCAGCAGTCCGCGGGGAAAGGGGACCTATAATTCACCCCTCCACTTT. Translation: CASSPRGKGTYNSPLHF. The rearrangement joins TRBV28 to TRBJ1-6; perhaps TRBD1 as D (5 bases). Trimming shortened V by 5 bases and J by 2 bases, and 16 bases separated the two germline ends. Germline V lookup: CDR1 MDHEN, CDR2 SYDVKM. This CDR3 is built from 17 residues. Based on the CDR3 plus reference TRBV28 and TRBJ1-6, the full variable domain is DVKVTQSSRYLVKRTGEKVFLECVQDMDHENMFWYRQDPGLGLRLIYFSYDVKMKEKGDIPEGYSVSREKKERFSLILESASTNQTSMYLCASSPRGKGTYNSPLHFGNGTRLTVT.

The chain employs TRBV9 and TRBJ2-7; 9 positions match TRBD1. With V trimmed by 3 bases and J by 5 bases, 9 bases remained unmatched. Germline V gene sequence: CDR1 SGDLS, CDR2 YYNGEE. The CDR3 has 15 amino acids. The CDR3 here is CASSERTGEVDEQYF. The CDR3 DNA sequence: TGTGCCAGCAGCGAACGGACAGGGGAGGTTGACGAGCAGTACTTC.

The chain is built from TRBV2 and TRBJ1-2; TRBD1 matches at 7 bases. The CDR3 is 14 residues long. V trimming: 9 bases; J trimming: 6 bases; junction bases outside the gene matches: 13. Germline CDR1 and CDR2: SNHLY and FYNNEI. This chain's CDR3 is CARGTGTEGHGYTF. In DNA form, the CDR3 reads TGTGCCAGGGGGACCGGGACAGAGGGCCATGGCTACACCTTC.

The chain employs TRBV4-3 and TRBJ2-1; TRBD2 agrees at 13 bases. CDR3 length: 15 amino acids. Germline CDR1 LGHNA, CDR2 YSLEER. V was pared by 2 bases and J by 6 bases, with 1 base of the junction left unmatched. The CDR3 region is CASSQWTSGGNEQFF. DNA for the CDR3: TGCGCCAGCAGCCAATGGACTAGCGGGGGCAATGAGCAGTTCTTC.

The chain employs TRBV11-2 and TRBJ1-1; the D gene is possibly TRBD1 (6 bases). Trimming left V 5 bases short and J 5 bases short, with 15 bases between. The V gene's germline CDR1 is SGHAT and CDR2 FQNNGV. The CDR3 contains 14 residues. The CDR3 reads CASSMNREGTEAFF. CDR3 nucleotides: TGTGCCAGCAGCATGAACAGGGAGGGGACTGAAGCTTTCTTT. Full variable domain (outside the CDR3, taken from reference TRBV11-2 and TRBJ1-1): EAGVAQSPRYKIIEKRQSVAFWCNPISGHATLYWYQQILGQGPKLLIQFQNNGVVDDSQLPKDRFSAERLKGVDSTLKIQPAKLEDSAVYLCASSMNREGTEAFFGQGTRLTVV.

V usage is TRBV5-1 and J usage is TRBJ2-7; 15 bases agree with TRBD2. The ends lost 4 bases at V and 1 base at J; junction bases unmatched: 18. The CDR3 is 21 residues long. Germline V CDR1 and CDR2: SGHRS, YFSETQ. CDR3 nucleotide sequence: TGCGCCAGCAGCGGGGGGACTAGCGGGAGGCCCGCAAGAACAAATTCCTACGAGCAGTACTTC. This translates into CASSGGTSGRPARTNSYEQYF.

J is TRBJ1-3 and V is TRBV7-2; D may be TRBD1 (5 bases). CDR3 length: 15 residues. Deletions cut 5 bases from V and 0 bases from J, with 11 bases between. The V gene's germline CDR1 is SGHTA and CDR2 FQGNSA. CDR3 residues: CASSAEGDSGNTIYF. CDR3 coding DNA: TGTGCCAGCAGCGCCGAAGGGGACTCTGGAAACACCATATATTTT.

V usage is TRBV12-3 or TRBV12-4 and J usage is TRBJ1-3; D ambiguous. V was cut by 8 bases and J by 10 bases, with 15 bases left in between. CDR3 length: 12 amino acids. The CDR3 loop reads CASGPATETIYF. For the CDR3, the DNA is TGTGCCAGCGGACCTGCAACTGAGACCATATATTTT.

This clone was counted between two and nine times. The chain couples TRBV28 to TRBJ1-3; 7 bases align to TRBD1. This CDR3 region has 16 residues. V lost 2 bases, J lost 0 bases, and 4 bases stayed unmatched. Germline loops: CDR1 MDHEN, CDR2 SYDVKM. DNA of the CDR3: TGTGCCAGCAGTTTAAAGGGACAGTCCTCTGGAAACACCATATATTTT. Translating gives CASSLKGQSSGNTIYF.

The rearrangement links TRBV30 to TRBJ1-6, with D possibly TRBD1 on 5 matching bases. V was shortened by 5 bases and J by 10 bases, with 18 bases between the two germline ends. The CDR3 has 14 amino acids. CDR1 and CDR2 (germline): GTSNPN, SVGIG (reference sequence). The CDR3 is CAWGELRGESPLHF. In nucleotides, the CDR3 is TGTGCCTGGGGGGAGCTTAGGGGCGAGTCACCCCTCCACTTT.

V is TRBV19 and J is TRBJ1-3; D unresolved. Between the trimmed V and J ends, which lost 3 bases and 4 bases, there was a span of 10 bases. The germline V gene encodes CDR1 LNHDA and CDR2 SQIVND (reference sequence). The CDR3 covers 14 residues. CDR3 bases: TGTGCCAGTAGTATCTCTCTCTTAGGAAACACCATATATTTT. Its protein product is CASSISLLGNTIYF.

This rearrangement joins TRBV6-1 to TRBJ1-5; the D is unclear. Between the trimmed V and J ends, which lost 0 bases and 8 bases, there was a span of 11 bases. The CDR3 consists of 14 residues. Germline V gene sequence: CDR1 MNHNS, CDR2 SASEGT. DNA of the CDR3: TGTGCCAGCAGTGAAGCGGGGATCGCGGAGCCCCAGCATTTT. Residues: CASSEAGIAEPQHF.

The rearrangement links TRBV12-2 to TRBJ1-4. TRBV12-2 is a known pseudogene. The CDR3 extends over 15 amino acids. CDR3 nucleotides: TGTGCAAGTCGCTTAGAATCCGGCCCGAATGAAAAACTGTTTTTT. Residues: CASRLESGPNEKLFF.

This clone came up once. The gene calls are TRBV3-1 (or the pseudogene TRBV3-2) and TRBJ2-3, with D unclear. The CDR3 loop spans 15 amino acids. Germline CDR1 and CDR2: LGHDT and YNNKEL (reference sequence). V was pared by 0 bases and J by 6 bases, with 13 bases between. This CDR3 reads CASSQDRLTPDTQYF. DNA of the CDR3: TGTGCCAGCAGCCAAGATCGTCTAACTCCTGATACGCAGTATTTT.

V usage is TRBV19 and J usage is TRBJ1-1; D is possibly TRBD1 (6 bases). From germline, CDR1 is LNHDA and CDR2 SQIVND (reference sequence). There are 14 residues in the CDR3. V was trimmed by 7 bases and J by 7 bases, leaving 19 bases between them. The CDR3 loop reads CASKEGGHEHEAFF. The CDR3, as DNA: TGTGCCAGTAAGGAAGGGGGACATGAACATGAAGCTTTCTTT.

V usage is TRBV15 and J usage is TRBJ1-1; tentatively, D is TRBD1 (5 bases). The CDR3 runs to 14 residues. The germline CDR1 and CDR2 sequences are LNHNV and YYDKDF (reference sequence). Trimming took 0 bases from V and 5 from J, leaving 10 bases between them. The CDR3 sequence is CATSRDIGETEAFF. In DNA form, the CDR3 reads TGTGCCACCAGCAGAGATATAGGGGAGACTGAAGCTTTCTTT.

The chain uses TRBV13 and TRBJ2-5; D not certain. Trimming took off 2 bases at V and 5 bases at J, with 12 bases between the two ends. CDR3 length: 14 amino acids. Germline values: CDR1 PRHDT, CDR2 FYEKMQ (reference sequence). The CDR3 DNA reads TGTGCCAGCAGCTTAAATCCCACAGCGGAGACCCAGTACTTC. Translated: CASSLNPTAETQYF.

The gene calls are TRBV5-6 and TRBJ1-2; D is unresolved. CDR3 length equals 15 residues. The germline V and J ends were trimmed by 4 bases and 1 base, with 14 bases remaining between them. Germline V gene data show CDR1 as SGHDT and CDR2 as YYEEEE. DNA of the CDR3: TGTGCCAGCAGCCCCCCTGCTGGATTTAACTATGGCTACACCTTC. It codes for CASSPPAGFNYGYTF.

The chain uses TRBV6-2 or TRBV6-3 and TRBJ2-7, with D perhaps matching TRBD2 (6 bases). Germline V CDR1 and CDR2: MNHEY, SVGEGT. The CDR3 is made up of 13 amino acids. V was clipped by 5 bases and J by 2 bases, with 10 bases between them. The CDR3 coding sequence is TGTGCCAGCAGTAAGGCGGGGCCCTACGAGCAGTACTTC. Encoded protein: CASSKAGPYEQYF.

The rearrangement joins TRBV5-1 to TRBJ2-3; TRBD2 might be the D (6 bases). Germline CDR1 SGHRS, CDR2 YFSETQ. CDR3 size: 15 residues. V lost 3 bases to trimming and J lost 1 base, with 12 bases between them. Here the CDR3 DNA reads TGCGCCAGCAGCTCAGGGACTTTACGCACAGATACGCAGTATTTT. It specifies CASSSGTLRTDTQYF.

The chain uses TRBV7-2 and TRBJ1-1, with TRBD1 as a possible D gene (6 bases). V was trimmed by 4 bases and J by 4 bases, leaving 10 bases between them. There are 13 residues in the CDR3. Germline CDR1 reads SGHTA; CDR2 reads FQGNSA. This CDR3 is CASSSQQGTEAFF. In DNA form, the CDR3 reads TGTGCCAGCAGCTCTCAACAGGGCACTGAAGCTTTCTTT. Filled out from reference TRBV7-2 and TRBJ1-1, the complete variable domain reads GAGVSQSPSNKVTEKGKDVELRCDPISGHTALYWYRQSLGQGLEFLIYFQGNSAPDKSGLPSDRFSAERTGGSVSTLTIQRTQQEDSAVYLCASSSQQGTEAFFGQGTRLTVV.